Listed here are 29 T cell receptor beta chains from one sample, sequenced in a study of blood T cell repertoires in COVID-19. Data came from immunoSEQ multiplex PCR; TCRdb stores just in-frame clones and leaves some out. The data contain about 200,000 clones, 70% to 90% of them seen just once; the ten biggest clones take up about 1.2%. Sequencing input: PBMCs or T cells enriched from blood (not recorded which). These receptors were obtained from a young man who had recovered from COVID-19.

This chain uses TRBV29-1 with TRBJ2-1, with TRBD2 identical over 9 bases. Germline V gene lookup returns CDR1 SQVTM and CDR2 ANQGSEA. V trimming: 7 bases; J trimming: 5 bases; junction bases outside the gene matches: 6. This CDR3 has 13 residues. The CDR3 loop reads CSGGGAQDNEQFF. CDR3 in DNA: TGCAGCGGCGGGGGGGCCCAGGACAATGAGCAGTTCTTC.

The chain couples TRBV5-1 to TRBJ1-2, with a possible D match to TRBD1 (5 bases). The V end was cut by 3 bases, the J end by 4 bases, with 13 bases between. Germline-derived CDR1 and CDR2 are SGHRS and YFSETQ. This CDR3 has 14 residues. The CDR3 reads CASSSDSLSYGYTF. For the CDR3, the DNA is TGCGCCAGCAGCTCCGACAGTCTTTCCTATGGCTACACCTTC.

The chain couples TRBV29-1 to TRBJ2-7; a weak D match, TRBD2 (6 bases). Germline CDR1 reads SQVTM; CDR2 reads ANQGSEA. CDR3 size: 11 residues. The V end was cut by 6 bases, the J end by 2 bases, with 8 bases between. In DNA, the CDR3 is TGCAGCGTAAGACTAGCCTACGAGCAGTACTTC. This codes for CSVRLAYEQYF.

The J gene is TRBJ1-2, the V gene TRBV21-1; TRBD1, the table's D call, was not compared with the DNA. TRBV21-1 is a pseudogene locus. This CDR3 has 15 residues. CDR3 sequence: CASRRRGQGCYGYTF. CDR3 nucleotide sequence: TGTGCCAGCAGAAGAAGGGGGCAGGGATGCTATGGCTACACCTTC.

The sample holds one count of this clone. The genes are TRBV4-3 and TRBJ2-7; 9 bases line up with TRBD2. V trimming: 1 base; J trimming: 5 bases; junction bases outside the gene matches: 9. The CDR3 loop spans 16 amino acids. The germline V gene has CDR1 LGHNA and CDR2 YSLEER. This chain's CDR3 is CASSQGGTSKRNEQYF. The CDR3 bases are TGCGCCAGCAGCCAAGGCGGGACTAGCAAACGGAACGAGCAGTACTTC.

This sequence joins TRBV15 and TRBJ2-2; D not resolved. The V gene lost 0 bases and the J gene lost 0 bases, with 14 bases spanning the gap. The CDR3 covers 18 residues. Germline V gives CDR1 LNHNV, CDR2 YYDKDF (reference sequence). In DNA form, the CDR3 reads TGTGCCACCAGCAGAGATCAGTTGGTCCTTTCGAACACCGGGGAGCTGTTTTTT. It encodes CATSRDQLVLSNTGELFF.

The CDR3 is CASSSRQGNRDEQFF. The DNA of the CDR3 is TGTGCCAGCAGTTCTCGACAGGGTAATAGGGATGAGCAGTTCTTC. V usage is TRBV6-5 and J usage is TRBJ2-1; 7 bases line up with TRBD1. There are 15 residues in the CDR3. Unmatched junction bases numbered 11, after V lost 4 bases and J lost 8 bases. CDR1 is MNHEY, CDR2 SVGAGI, per germline.

The gene calls are TRBV6-6 and TRBJ2-7, with D maybe TRBD1 (5 bases). V dropped 2 bases and J dropped 0 bases, with 11 bases sitting between them. This CDR3 has 15 amino acids. In germline, CDR1 is MNHNY, CDR2 SVGAGI (reference sequence). DNA for the CDR3: TGTGCCAGCAGTTACCAGGGTCCTAGCTCCTACGAGCAGTACTTC. Encoded protein: CASSYQGPSSYEQYF.

The V call is TRBV5-5, the J call TRBJ2-2; possibly TRBD2 for D (6 bases). The length of the CDR3 is 13 residues. Trimming stripped 3 bases from V and 3 bases from J, with 6 bases between. Germline CDR1 reads SGHKS; CDR2 reads YYEKEE (reference sequence). The CDR3 region has the DNA TGTGCCAGCAGCTGGAGGGACACCGGGGAGCTGTTTTTT. Amino acid sequence: CASSWRDTGELFF.

This chain uses TRBV6-5 with TRBJ2-3; 10 nucleotides line up with TRBD2. CDR1 is MNHEY and CDR2 is SVGAGI in the germline V gene. Trimming removed 10 bases from V and 3 bases from J; junction bases left unmatched: 7. CDR3 length equals 14 residues. This chain's CDR3 is CATASGSITDTQYF. CDR3 nucleotides: TGTGCCACCGCTAGCGGGAGCATAACAGATACGCAGTATTTT.

V usage is TRBV5-4 and J usage is TRBJ1-1; 8 nucleotides match TRBD1. Germline-derived CDR1 and CDR2 are SGHNT and YYREEE (reference sequence). There are 14 residues in the CDR3. The J segment lost 7 bases and the V segment lost 0 bases, leaving 5 bases of the junction unmatched. DNA for the CDR3: TGTGCCAGCAGCTTGGTTCAGGGGGCTGGTGAAGCTTTCTTT. Its translation: CASSLVQGAGEAFF.

This chain uses TRBV11-2 with TRBJ2-2; D might be TRBD1 (5 bases). Trimming took off 5 bases at V and 6 bases at J, with 13 bases between the two ends. Germline assignment: CDR1 SGHAT and CDR2 FQNNGV. This CDR3 comprises 14 residues. CDR3 in DNA: TGTGCCAGCAGCCCCTCAGGGCTCTCCGGGGAGCTGTTTTTT. Translation: CASSPSGLSGELFF.

The chain joins TRBV19 to TRBJ2-2, with D uncertain. Germline-derived CDR1 and CDR2 are LNHDA and SQIVND (reference sequence). V lost 1 base, J lost 4 bases, and 10 bases lay in between. This CDR3 contains 15 residues. The CDR3 reads CASSIVGQATGELFF. In DNA, the CDR3 is TGTGCCAGTAGTATAGTGGGCCAGGCCACCGGGGAGCTGTTTTTT.

The V call is TRBV5-1, the J call TRBJ1-1, with 7 positions matching TRBD1. The CDR3 is 15 residues long. Germline V lookup: CDR1 SGHRS, CDR2 YFSETQ. V was clipped by 0 bases and J by 0 bases; unmatched bases: 2. The CDR3 region has the DNA TGCGCCAGCAGCTTGGGGGACAGAATGAACACTGAAGCTTTCTTT. Residues: CASSLGDRMNTEAFF.

The rearrangement uses TRBV7-2 and TRBJ2-7, with TRBD2 matching 10 bases. Germline lookup yields CDR1 SGHTA and CDR2 FQGNSA. Losses at the gene ends were 0 bases for V and 1 base for J; bases not matched to a gene: 9. The CDR3 covers 18 residues. The CDR3 bases are TGTGCCAGCAGCTTAGCGAGGGTAGCGGGAGGTATTTCCTACGAGCAGTACTTC. Translation: CASSLARVAGGISYEQYF.

This clone appeared once. The same CDR3 arises from other DNA sequences in this sample as well. V usage is TRBV7-2 and J usage is TRBJ1-1, with 7 bases fitting TRBD1. Germline V lookup: CDR1 SGHTA, CDR2 FQGNSA. With V trimmed by 5 bases and J by 3 bases, 6 bases remained unmatched. This CDR3 has 14 residues. The CDR3 loop is CASSPRTGDTEAFF. The CDR3 bases are TGTGCCAGCAGCCCAAGGACAGGAGACACTGAAGCTTTCTTT.

CDR3 sequence reads: CASSSGGRGQGQPQHF. The CDR3 coding sequence is TGTGCCAGTAGTTCGGGGGGCAGGGGGCAAGGGCAGCCCCAGCATTTT. The rearrangement links TRBV19 to TRBJ1-5; 8 bases are shared with TRBD1. The CDR3 contains 16 residues. CDR1 is LNHDA and CDR2 is SQIVND in the germline V gene (reference sequence). V was clipped by 5 bases and J by 7 bases; unmatched bases: 13.

The chain is built from TRBV5-3 and TRBJ2-7; D is undetermined. TRBV5-3 is given ORF status, its function remaining uncertain. Trimming took off 1 base at V and 0 bases at J, with 14 bases between the two ends. The CDR3 is 16 residues long. CDR3 nucleotide sequence: TGTGCCAGAAGCTTGCCCCCAGCGCGTTACTCCTACGAGCAGTACTTC. Residues: CARSLPPARYSYEQYF.

This clone was recorded only once. The chain joins TRBV9 to TRBJ2-7; 7 nucleotides line up with TRBD1. Per the germline V gene, CDR1 is SGDLS and CDR2 is YYNGEE. This CDR3 is 15 amino acids long. Losses at the gene ends were 4 bases for V and 4 bases for J; bases not matched to a gene: 11. CDR3 sequence: CASSKTGNPLYEQYF. CDR3 DNA sequence: TGTGCCAGCAGCAAGACAGGGAACCCCTTATACGAGCAGTACTTC.

The rearrangement joins TRBV7-9 to TRBJ2-2; 11 nucleotides line up with TRBD2. With V trimmed by 10 bases and J by 5 bases, 6 bases remained unmatched. This CDR3 contains 14 residues. Germline CDR1 is SEHNR and CDR2 is FQNEAQ (reference sequence). The CDR3 loop reads CATRLAGLTGELFF. CDR3 nucleotides: TGTGCCACTAGACTAGCGGGGCTGACCGGGGAGCTGTTTTTT.

The V and J genes are TRBV19 and TRBJ1-1; D is perhaps TRBD1 (5 bases). The CDR3 consists of 14 residues. Germline loops: CDR1 LNHDA, CDR2 SQIVND (reference sequence). V was cut by 5 bases and J by 10 bases, with 20 bases left in between. CDR3 nucleotide sequence: TGTGCCAGTAGTCCAATAGAAAGACAGACGGGAGCTTTCTTT. This translates into CASSPIERQTGAFF.

V and J are TRBV21-1 and TRBJ2-7; the D call in the table, TRBD2, was not verified against the DNA. TRBV21-1 is a pseudogene. The CDR3 spans 12 residues. CDR3: CASPTFSYEQYF. CDR3 coding DNA: TGTGCCAGCCCGACTTTCTCCTACGAGCAGTACTTC.

V gene TRBV2 combines with J gene TRBJ2-1, with 10 bases that match TRBD2. The CDR3 loop spans 16 amino acids. After removal of 1 base from V and 7 bases from J, the junction contained 7 bases not matched to a gene. Germline V gives CDR1 SNHLY, CDR2 FYNNEI. The CDR3, as DNA: TGTGCCAGCAGTGAAGGGCTAGCGGGAGAAAGAAATGAGCAGTTCTTC. Encoded protein: CASSEGLAGERNEQFF. Full variable domain (missing parts from reference TRBV2 and TRBJ2-1): EPEVTQTPSHQVTQMGQEVILRCVPISNHLYFYWYRQILGQKVEFLVSFYNNEISEKSEIFDDQFSVERPDGSNFTLKIRSTKLEDSAMYFCASSEGLAGERNEQFFGPGTRLTVL.

The chain recombines TRBV7-9 with TRBJ2-7; TRBD1 is a possible D gene (5 bases). Germline assignment: CDR1 SEHNR and CDR2 FQNEAQ (reference sequence). Trimming left V 5 bases short and J 0 bases short, with 20 bases between. This CDR3 contains 17 residues. The CDR3 DNA follows: TGTGCCAGCAGCCCAGAGAAGGTAGGACAACGCTCCTACGAGCAGTACTTC. Protein sequence: CASSPEKVGQRSYEQYF.

The J gene is TRBJ1-2, the V gene TRBV7-2; 8 bases align to TRBD1. V shed 5 bases and J 5 bases; nucleotides not matched to a gene: 7. CDR3 length equals 14 residues. Germline CDR1 and CDR2: SGHTA and FQGNSA. In nucleotides, the CDR3 is TGTGCCAGCAGCGGGCCCGACAGGGGTTATGGCTACACCTTC. Amino acid sequence: CASSGPDRGYGYTF.

CDR3 in amino acids: CASSLQTGTGIEQYF. DNA for the CDR3: TGCGCCAGCAGCCTTCAAACCGGGACAGGGATCGAGCAGTACTTC. The V call is TRBV4-1, the J call TRBJ2-7; 9 nucleotides agree with TRBD1. The CDR3 length is 15 residues. Germline loops: CDR1 MGHRA, CDR2 YSYEKL. Trimming at V came to 4 bases and at J to 6 bases, leaving 10 bases not matched to a gene.

V usage is TRBV6-5 and J usage is TRBJ2-4; TRBD1 matches 7 bases. The CDR3 extends over 12 amino acids. V dropped 5 bases and J dropped 9; count of bases not matched to a gene: 4. Germline CDR1 and CDR2: MNHEY and SVGAGI. The CDR3 DNA follows: TGTGCCAGCAGTACCTCAGGGGGCATTCAGTACTTC. It yields the protein CASSTSGGIQYF.

DNA for the CDR3: TGTGCCAGCAGTTTCGGAGAGGGAGCTTTCTTT. It specifies CASSFGEGAFF. The chain recombines TRBV12-3 or TRBV12-4 with TRBJ1-1; D unclear. V was trimmed by 3 bases and J by 10 bases, leaving 9 bases between them. CDR3 length equals 11 residues.

The V call is TRBV5-4, the J call TRBJ1-4; 9 nucleotides line up with TRBD1. J gave up 6 bases and V 0 bases, and 3 bases lay outside the gene matches. The CDR3 is made up of 15 amino acids. Germline V gene data show CDR1 as SGHNT and CDR2 as YYREEE (reference sequence). CDR3 sequence (DNA): TGTGCCAGCAGCTTGGGACAGGGGGGAGATGAAAAACTGTTTTTT. Protein sequence: CASSLGQGGDEKLFF.